Below, 19 T cell receptor beta chains from the same sample are listed, as sequenced in a study of vaccination and CD4 T cells after COVID-19. As to treatment: approximately 11-day PBMC culture with coronavirus spike peptide pools or control peptides (ViraFEST assay). Their target antigens are unknown. Sequence data for DNA of cultured CD4+ T cells were generated by the Oncomine TCR Beta short-read assay. TCRdb reanalysed the PCR reads using MiXCR and keeps one entry per CDR3 protein. The data contain 15,000 to 20,000 distinct CDR3 sequences, 55% of them singletons. The sequenced sample consisted of CD4+ T cells from blood, cultured in vitro. All receptors derive from a human donor who had recovered from COVID-19.

The genes are TRBV28 and TRBJ2-2, with D maybe TRBD1 (6 bases). The germline V gene encodes CDR1 MDHEN and CDR2 SYDVKM. The CDR3 totals 16 residues. The ends were cut back, 6 bases at V and 2 bases at J, with 16 bases in the middle. DNA for the CDR3: TGTGCCAGCAGCGAATTCCAGGGGAGTAACACCGGGGAGCTGTTTTTT. Its translation: CASSEFQGSNTGELFF.

J is TRBJ2-7 and V is TRBV19, with D perhaps TRBD1 or TRBD2 (6 bases each). The CDR3 totals 14 residues. Between the trimmed V and J ends, which lost 3 bases and 2 bases, there was a span of 11 bases. From germline, CDR1 is LNHDA and CDR2 SQIVND (reference sequence). In DNA, the CDR3 is TGTGCCAGTAGTATTGGAGGGGGTACCTACGAGCAGTACTTC. Amino acid sequence: CASSIGGGTYEQYF. The whole variable domain, filled in from reference TRBV19 and TRBJ2-7, reads DGGITQSPKYLFRKEGQNVTLSCEQNLNHDAMYWYRQDPGQGLRLIYYSQIVNDFQKGDIAEGYSVSREKKESFPLTVTSAQKNPTAFYLCASSIGGGTYEQYFGPGTRLTVT.

The chain joins TRBV2 to TRBJ2-3; D is uncertain. V lost 4 bases and J lost 4, with 3 bases in between. This CDR3 region has 11 residues. Germline CDR1 reads SNHLY; CDR2 reads FYNNEI. The CDR3 loop reads CASSAADTQYF. As DNA, the CDR3 is TGTGCCAGCAGTGCCGCAGATACGCAGTATTTT. The variable domain in full, with the rest retrieved from reference TRBV2 and TRBJ2-3, is EPEVTQTPSHQVTQMGQEVILRCVPISNHLYFYWYRQILGQKVEFLVSFYNNEISEKSEIFDDQFSVERPDGSNFTLKIRSTKLEDSAMYFCASSAADTQYFGPGTRLTVL.

This clonotype was observed a handful of times. The rearrangement links TRBV15 to TRBJ1-2; TRBD1 matches 7 bases. V lost 0 bases, J lost 5 bases, and 3 bases stayed unmatched. Germline CDR1 and CDR2: LNHNV and YYDKDF (reference sequence). This CDR3 spans 14 amino acids. CDR3 sequence (DNA): TGTGCCACCAGCAGAGACAGGGGGAGGTATGGCTACACCTTC. This sequence encodes CATSRDRGRYGYTF.

The chain is built from TRBV10-1 and TRBJ2-1; 7 bases line up with TRBD2. Germline values: CDR1 WNHNN, CDR2 SYGVQD (reference sequence). This CDR3 has 16 amino acids. V lost 0 bases, J lost 3 bases, and 5 bases stayed unmatched. The CDR3 sequence is CASSESMTSLYNEQFF. CDR3 coding DNA: TGCGCCAGCAGTGAGTCGATGACTAGCCTCTACAATGAGCAGTTCTTC.

The chain combines TRBV20-1 with TRBJ2-3, with TRBD2 as a possible D gene (5 bases). CDR3 length equals 19 residues. Trimming cost V 3 bases and J 7 bases, with 32 bases left between them. The germline V gene has CDR1 DFQATT and CDR2 SNEGSKA (reference sequence). The CDR3 loop is CSASQVMPGKRPTFNTQYF. The CDR3 DNA reads as TGCAGTGCTAGTCAAGTGATGCCGGGAAAGCGGCCAACCTTTAATACGCAGTATTTT.

This chain connects TRBV9 to TRBJ1-5, with 9 bases identical to TRBD1. V trimming: 2 bases; J trimming: 6 bases; junction bases outside the gene matches: 6. Germline CDR1 reads SGDLS; CDR2 reads YYNGEE. This CDR3 has 15 residues. The CDR3 bases are TGTGCCAGCAGCGTTTCCGGGACAGGGCCTCAGCCCCAGCATTTT. Its protein product is CASSVSGTGPQPQHF.

This CDR3 reads CATSDPRGHLRETQYF. CDR3 bases: TGTGCCACCAGTGATCCCCGGGGACATCTGAGGGAGACCCAGTACTTC. This chain joins TRBV24-1 and TRBJ2-5; TRBD1 might be the D (6 bases). V gave up 3 bases and J gave up 5 bases, with 18 bases separating them. CDR1 is KGHDR, CDR2 SFDVKD, per germline. The CDR3 is made up of 16 amino acids.

Comments on this clonotype: The junction and the germline gene differ at one end; a read error may be behind it. The rearrangement joins TRBV20-1 to TRBJ1-1; 8 nucleotides match TRBD1. This CDR3 is built from 15 residues. Per the germline V gene, CDR1 is DFQATT and CDR2 is SNEGSKA (reference sequence). The CDR3 DNA reads as TGCGGTGCTAGTACGGGGACAGGAGTTTGGACTGAAGCTTTCTTT. Its translation is CGASTGTGVWTEAFF.

This chain connects TRBV7-6 to TRBJ1-3, with D possibly matching TRBD1 (6 bases). Germline V CDR1 and CDR2: SGHVS, FNYEAQ. The CDR3 contains 17 residues. V was pared by 1 base and J by 1 base, with 14 bases between. The CDR3 DNA is TGTGCCAGCAGCTTAGAGGCCTGGCAGGGGTCTGGAAACACCATATATTTT. It encodes CASSLEAWQGSGNTIYF.

This clonotype was observed a single time. The chain's CDR3 is CAWSVGAGSQPQHF. CDR3 coding DNA: TGTGCCTGGAGCGTAGGGGCAGGATCCCAGCCCCAGCATTTT. The chain employs TRBV30 and TRBJ1-5, with a weak D call TRBD1 (5 bases). V was cut by 3 bases and J by 7 bases, with 16 bases left in between. The germline V gene has CDR1 GTSNPN and CDR2 SVGIG (reference sequence). The CDR3 extends over 14 amino acids.

The gene calls are TRBV2 and TRBJ1-2; no reliable D call. V lost 8 bases to trimming and J lost 1 base, with 8 bases between them. The length of the CDR3 is 12 residues. Germline-derived CDR1 and CDR2 are SNHLY and FYNNEI. The CDR3 region has the DNA TGTGCCAGCGAAATTCATAACTATGGCTACACCTTC. Translated: CASEIHNYGYTF.

The chain combines TRBV30 with TRBJ2-5; D may be TRBD1 (5 bases). Germline CDR1 GTSNPN, CDR2 SVGIG (reference sequence). This CDR3 has 12 amino acids. Trimming pared 8 bases from V and 1 base from J, leaving 11 bases between. CDR3 in DNA: TGTGCCGGCAAAGGGGCCCAAGAGACCCAGTACTTC. This translates into CAGKGAQETQYF.

This clonotype was counted between two and nine times. The chain combines TRBV20-1 with TRBJ2-1; D may be TRBD1 (7 bases). V lost 0 bases and J 3 bases, leaving 15 bases between the germline ends. This CDR3 spans 16 amino acids. The germline V gene encodes CDR1 DFQATT and CDR2 SNEGSKA (reference sequence). The CDR3 DNA sequence: TGCAGTGCTAGAGAGGAGGGGGCGAATTTCTACAATGAGCAGTTCTTC. Protein sequence: CSAREEGANFYNEQFF.

V and J are TRBV2 and TRBJ2-7, with 8 bases matching TRBD1. This CDR3 is built from 12 residues. After removal of 9 bases from V and 1 base from J, the junction contained 2 bases not matched to a gene. Germline CDR1 reads SNHLY; CDR2 reads FYNNEI. DNA for the CDR3: TGTGCCAGTAACAGGGGGTCCTACGAGCAGTACTTC. Translated: CASNRGSYEQYF.

The rearrangement uses TRBV20-1 and TRBJ1-6; D not certain. V gave up 3 bases and J gave up 9 bases, with 9 bases separating them. The germline CDR1 and CDR2 sequences are DFQATT and SNEGSKA (reference sequence). The CDR3 loop spans 12 amino acids. CDR3 amino acids: CSARAGSSPLHF. For the CDR3, the DNA is TGCAGTGCTAGGGCGGGTTCTTCACCCCTCCACTTT.

The table lists this clonotype with a few counts. The chain uses TRBV5-1 and TRBJ1-1; D ambiguous. The CDR3 has 13 amino acids. The V end was cut by 0 bases, the J end by 8 bases, with 11 bases between. CDR1 and CDR2 (germline): SGHRS, YFSETQ. The CDR3 DNA sequence: TGCGCCAGCAGCTTGGGTTATACGCCCGAAGCTTTCTTT. Amino acid sequence: CASSLGYTPEAFF. The complete variable domain, with remaining parts taken from reference TRBV5-1 and TRBJ1-1, reads KAGVTQTPRYLIKTRGQQVTLSCSPISGHRSVSWYQQTPGQGLQFLFEYFSETQRNKGNFPGRFSGRQFSNSRSEMNVSTLELGDSALYLCASSLGYTPEAFFGQGTRLTVV.

This sequence joins TRBV12-3 or TRBV12-4 and TRBJ2-7; 7 bases are shared with TRBD1. V dropped 5 bases and J dropped 0; count of bases not matched to a gene: 4. The CDR3 sequence is 14 residues long. CDR3 sequence: CASSRWDSSYEQYF. Written as DNA, the CDR3 is TGTGCCAGCAGTAGATGGGACAGCTCCTACGAGCAGTACTTC.

The V gene is TRBV6-1, the J gene TRBJ2-5; 7 bases are a match to TRBD2. The V segment lost 6 bases and the J segment 2 bases; nucleotides outside the gene matches: 9. Germline-derived CDR1 and CDR2 are MNHNS and SASEGT. CDR3 length equals 15 residues. This chain's CDR3 is CASSRSGTGQETQYF. The CDR3, as DNA: TGTGCCAGCAGCCGGAGCGGGACGGGACAAGAGACCCAGTACTTC.